The rows below give T cell receptor beta chains drawn from one sample of a study of post-analysis software for immune sequencing data. TCRdb re-analysed the PCR reads in MiXCR, keeping a single row per CDR3 protein. The sample lists about 160,000 distinct CDR3 sequences; approximately 35% were seen once. This specimen was blood, taken after autologous hematopoietic stem cell transplantation. The receptors stem from a girl aged 10 to 17 with multiple sclerosis. The CDR3 runs from the conserved cysteine through the conserved F or W. The order of the fields is J gene, V gene, clone size, D gene, CDR3 DNA, CDR3 protein. The D gene is left open where the match is weak. The listing skips clone size in some rows; elsewhere it reads once, few, many or a size class.

TRBJ1-1 | TRBV24-1 | NA | TRBD1 | TGTGCCACCAGTGATGGTGGGACAGCTAACGGTGAAGCTTTCTTT | CATSDGGTANGEAFF
TRBJ1-4 | TRBV5-5 | few | NA | TGTGCCAGCAGCTTGAAACCTACGGGAGGGGATGAAAAACTGTTTTTT | CASSLKPTGGDEKLFF
TRBJ2-3 | TRBV6-2/TRBV6-3 | NA | NA | TGTGCCAGCAGTGACGTCCAAGGCCGACGCACAGATACGCAGTATTTT | CASSDVQGRRTDTQYF
TRBJ2-3 | TRBV12-5 | NA | TRBD1 | TGTGCTAGTGGTACTGGACAGGGCACAGATACGCAGTATTTT | CASGTGQGTDTQYF
TRBJ1-2 | TRBV12-3/TRBV12-4 | many | NA | TGTGCCAGCAGTCAGGTGGCAGGGGATGGCTACACCTTC | CASSQVAGDGYTF
TRBJ1-2 | TRBV25-1 | few | NA | TGTGCCAGCAGTGAACCCCACGACACAGGCAGCTATGGCTACACCTTC | CASSEPHDTGSYGYTF
TRBJ2-7 | TRBV10-3 | few | TRBD2 | TGTGCCATCAGTGAGCTAGCGGGAAGGGACGAGCAGTACTTC | CAISELAGRDEQYF
TRBJ2-1 | TRBV19 | many | NA | TGTGCCAGTAGTGTTGACCCGAGCTCCTACAATGAGCAGTTCTTC | CASSVDPSSYNEQFF
TRBJ2-1 | TRBV4-2 | few | NA | TGTGCCAGCAGCCAAGTGGGCGGGATCTCCTACAATGAGCAGTTCTTC | CASSQVGGISYNEQFF
TRBJ1-2 | TRBV28 | NA | NA | TGTGCCAGCAGTAGTGGGCAGGCCTCTTATGGCTACACCTTC | CASSSGQASYGYTF
TRBJ2-1 | TRBV20-1 | few | NA | TGCAGTGCTAGTCTCCGGAATCGACGGCACAATGAGCAGTTCTTC | CSASLRNRRHNEQFF
TRBJ2-1 | TRBV10-3 | NA | TRBD1 | TGTGCCGCGGGTCGAGTTCCGGGACAGGGCCTCTACGAGCAGTTCTTC | CAAGRVPGQGLYEQFF
TRBJ2-7 | TRBV10-3 | NA | TRBD2 | TGTGCCGTCAGTGAGAGCGGGAGTCCCCACGAGCAGTACTTC | CAVSESGSPHEQYF
TRBJ2-3 | TRBV5-1 | NA | TRBD2 | TGCGCCAGCAGCTTGGTAACTAGCGGAGGCACAGATACGCAGTATTTT | CASSLVTSGGTDTQYF
TRBJ1-5 | TRBV20-1 | NA | NA | TGCAGTGCTCCCGACCGGCTCAATCAGCCCCAGCATTTT | CSAPDRLNQPQHF
TRBJ1-3 | TRBV7-6 | once | NA | TGTGCCAGCAGCTTATCCCCAGGGCCAGGGGATGGGGGCACCATATATTTT | CASSLSPGPGDGGTIYF
TRBJ1-2 | TRBV25-1 | NA | NA | TGTGCCAGCAGTGTGGGACCTGGCTACACCTTC | CASSVGPGYTF
TRBJ2-3 | TRBV29-1 | medium-sized | TRBD2 | TGCAGCGTTGATTCCAGCGGGAGGGGCACAGATACGCAGTATTTT | CSVDSSGRGTDTQYF
TRBJ2-7 | TRBV7-8 | NA | TRBD1 | TGTGCCAGCAGCCCTTGGGACAGGGGGTCCTACGAGCAGTACTTC | CASSPWDRGSYEQYF
TRBJ1-5 | TRBV15 | NA | NA | TGTGCCACCAGCAGAGGGTGGGATCTTAGCAATCAGCCCCAGCATTTT | CATSRGWDLSNQPQHF
TRBJ2-3 | TRBV29-1 | many | TRBD2 | TGCAGCGTCCGGACTAGCGGGAGAGCAGATACGCAGTATTTT | CSVRTSGRADTQYF
TRBJ2-7 | TRBV20-1 | NA | TRBD1 | TGCAGTGCTAGAGCATTTGGGACAGGGGGCCTTCTCGAGCAGTACTTC | CSARAFGTGGLLEQYF